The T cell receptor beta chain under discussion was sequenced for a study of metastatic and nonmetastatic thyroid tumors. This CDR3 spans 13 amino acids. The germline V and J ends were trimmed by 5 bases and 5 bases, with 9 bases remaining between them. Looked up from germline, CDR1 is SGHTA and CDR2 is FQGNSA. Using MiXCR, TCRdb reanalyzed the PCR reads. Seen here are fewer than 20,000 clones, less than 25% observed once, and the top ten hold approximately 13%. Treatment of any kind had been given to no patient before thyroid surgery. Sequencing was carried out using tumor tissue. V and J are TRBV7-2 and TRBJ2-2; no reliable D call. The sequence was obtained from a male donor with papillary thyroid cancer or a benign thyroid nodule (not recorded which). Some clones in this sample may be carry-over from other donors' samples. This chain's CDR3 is CASSTSRTGELFF. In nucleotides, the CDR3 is TGTGCCAGCAGCACGAGTCGGACCGGGGAGCTGTTTTTT.